This entry lists 29 T cell receptor beta chains sequenced from one sample in a study of T cell repertoires in cytomegalovirus infection (dated by TCRdb to the late 2010s). This sample's treatment or condition label indicates: in vitro stimulation with specific CMV peptide epitopes to enrich CMV-specific T cells. Which antigens these TCRs recognize remains unknown. Sequencing was carried out with an Illumina HiSeq 1500. Starting from the raw public reads, TCRdb applied fastp trimming at Q25, assembled clones with MiXCR and retained in-frame beta chains. Rows matching on CDR3 protein sequence are summarized as one entry with the most common DNA and genes. This sample comprises 95,000 to 120,000 distinct CDR3 sequences, over 25% of them detected only once. The ten largest clones take up around two fifths of the sample. The specimen comprised CD8+ T cells from cultured PBMCs, sampled from culture after CMV antigen stimulation. These TCRs come from a human donor in good health (CMV status not recorded). Some clones in this sample may be carry-over from other donors' samples.

The chain uses TRBV7-9 and TRBJ2-3; 10 bases agree with TRBD1. J lost 3 bases, V lost 6 bases, and 6 bases had no gene match. This CDR3 is built from 15 residues. Germline V gene lookup returns CDR1 SEHNR and CDR2 FQNEAQ (reference sequence). The CDR3 DNA reads TGTGCCAGCAGGAAGGACAGGGGGAATACAGATACGCAGTATTTT. As protein: CASRKDRGNTDTQYF.

This clonotype was recorded a few times. CDR3 nucleotide sequence: TGTGCCAGCAGCTTAGTTGCGGGGGGGCCGGGGTACGAGCAGTACTTC. Its translation is CASSLVAGGPGYEQYF. V and J are TRBV7-2 and TRBJ2-7; 9 nucleotides align to TRBD2. Per the germline V gene, CDR1 is SGHTA and CDR2 is FQGNSA. Trimming cost V 1 base and J 4 bases; bases outside gene matches: 8. CDR3 size: 16 residues. The full variable domain, completed using reference TRBV7-2 and TRBJ2-7, is GAGVSQSPSNKVTEKGKDVELRCDPISGHTALYWYRQSLGQGLEFLIYFQGNSAPDKSGLPSDRFSAERTGGSVSTLTIQRTQQEDSAVYLCASSLVAGGPGYEQYFGPGTRLTVT.

V gene TRBV6-6 combines with J gene TRBJ2-3; D is perhaps TRBD1 (5 bases). In germline, CDR1 is MNHNY, CDR2 SVGAGI (reference sequence). The CDR3 extends over 13 amino acids. V gave up 5 bases and J gave up 5 bases, with 11 bases separating them. DNA of the CDR3: TGTGCCAGCAGTCTGACAACAGGAGATACGCAGTATTTT. It is translated as CASSLTTGDTQYF.

This clonotype occurred a few times. The J gene is TRBJ2-3, the V gene TRBV2, with D perhaps matching TRBD1 (6 bases). The CDR3 spans 15 residues. Germline V CDR1 and CDR2: SNHLY, FYNNEI. V lost 9 bases and J lost 0, with 16 bases in between. The CDR3 is CARLDGTHSTDTQYF. CDR3 DNA sequence: TGTGCCAGGTTAGACGGGACACATAGCACAGATACGCAGTATTTT. Full variable domain (remainder filled in from reference TRBV2 and TRBJ2-3): EPEVTQTPSHQVTQMGQEVILRCVPISNHLYFYWYRQILGQKVEFLVSFYNNEISEKSEIFDDQFSVERPDGSNFTLKIRSTKLEDSAMYFCARLDGTHSTDTQYFGPGTRLTVL.

This clonotype was recorded a few times. The rearrangement joins TRBV11-2 to TRBJ2-1; TRBD2 matches 14 bases. CDR3 length equals 17 residues. Germline CDR1 is SGHAT and CDR2 is FQNNGV. V lost 5 bases to trimming and J lost 2 bases; unmatched junction nucleotides: 5. CDR3 sequence: CASSPRLAGGPYNEQFF. CDR3 DNA sequence: TGTGCCAGCAGCCCTCGACTAGCGGGGGGGCCCTACAATGAGCAGTTCTTC.

V is TRBV15 and J is TRBJ1-4; D not certain. CDR3 length equals 13 residues. V was clipped by 8 bases and J by 5 bases, with 12 bases between them. CDR1 and CDR2 from the germline V gene are LNHNV and YYDKDF (reference sequence). In nucleotides, the CDR3 is TGTGCCACCGCGGAGGGCAGAAATGAAAAACTGTTTTTT. This translates into CATAEGRNEKLFF.

This clonotype was detected many times. V and J are TRBV7-8 and TRBJ2-3; 7 nucleotides agree with TRBD1. The CDR3 covers 15 residues. J lost 3 bases, V lost 1 base, and 4 bases had no gene match. Germline values: CDR1 SGHVS, CDR2 FQNEAQ. CDR3 DNA: TGTGCCAGCAGCTTAGTGGGACAGATAACAGATACGCAGTATTTT. Its translation: CASSLVGQITDTQYF.

V is TRBV6-5 and J is TRBJ2-1; 7 bases agree with TRBD1. The CDR3 length is 16 residues. V lost 6 bases to trimming and J lost 3 bases; unmatched junction nucleotides: 11. The germline V gene encodes CDR1 MNHEY and CDR2 SVGAGI. This CDR3 is CASRPKTGPLYNEQFF. The CDR3 DNA follows: TGTGCCAGCAGACCTAAGACAGGGCCCCTCTACAATGAGCAGTTCTTC.

This clonotype was counted only a few times. This chain joins TRBV19 and TRBJ1-4; unclear D gene. The CDR3 totals 15 residues. The germline CDR1 and CDR2 sequences are LNHDA and SQIVND (reference sequence). V was cut by 2 bases and J by 7 bases, with 14 bases left in between. CDR3 DNA sequence: TGTGCCAGTAGTATACCCCCCAGCACCAGTGAAAAACTGTTTTTT. It codes for CASSIPPSTSEKLFF.

Many counts were recorded for this clonotype. The junction departs from the called germline gene at one end, perhaps through a read error. The V call is TRBV7-7, the J call TRBJ2-7; 8 bases are shared with TRBD1. Germline CDR1 and CDR2: SSHAT and FNYEAQ (reference sequence). The CDR3 totals 13 residues. The CDR3 nucleotides read TGTGCTAGCAGCCCCGGACAGGGATTAGAGCAGTACTTC. The encoded protein is CASSPGQGLEQYF.

As for this clonotype: At one end the junction does not follow the germline gene, possibly because of a read error. The CDR3 DNA reads as TGTGCCAACAGTTTGGGTCCGGCAGGGGGGCACTATGGCTACACCTTC. This encodes CANSLGPAGGHYGYTF. The V and J genes are TRBV27 and TRBJ1-2; 7 bases are shared with TRBD1. CDR1 MNHEY and CDR2 SMNVEV come from the germline V gene (reference sequence). This CDR3 has 16 residues.

The gene calls are TRBV6-6 and TRBJ2-1; 12 positions agree with TRBD2. Germline CDR1 and CDR2: MNHNY and SVGAGI (reference sequence). V lost 8 bases, J lost 4 bases, and 3 bases stayed unmatched. The CDR3 has 14 residues. In nucleotides, the CDR3 is TGTGCCAGCTCTAGCGGGGGGGGGTACAATGAGCAGTTCTTC. It specifies CASSSGGGYNEQFF.

The CDR3 here is CASSLVETDTQYF. The CDR3 nucleotides read TGTGCCAGCAGCTTAGTTGAGACGGATACGCAGTATTTT. The chain combines TRBV11-1 with TRBJ2-3, with D hard to call. The germline V gene has CDR1 SGHAT and CDR2 FQDESV (reference sequence). This CDR3 is 13 amino acids long. Trimming stripped 1 base from V and 6 bases from J, with 8 bases between.

Ten or more counts support this clonotype. V usage is TRBV7-2 and J usage is TRBJ2-1; weak D call: TRBD1 (6 bases). CDR3 size: 15 residues. The germline CDR1 and CDR2 sequences are SGHTA and FQGNSA. Trimming left V 1 base short and J 3 bases short, with 10 bases between. Here the CDR3 reads CASSLGGGVYNEQFF. The CDR3 DNA is TGTGCCAGCAGCTTAGGTGGGGGCGTCTACAATGAGCAGTTCTTC.

V usage is TRBV7-6 and J usage is TRBJ2-1, with no clear D. The CDR3 consists of 12 residues. CDR1 and CDR2 (germline): SGHVS, FNYEAQ. The V end lost 4 bases, the J end lost 9 bases, and 10 bases lay between the germline ends. CDR3 coding DNA: TGTGCCAGCAGCTGGGTCCGGTCTGAGCAGTTCTTC. It translates to CASSWVRSEQFF.

In this sample, this clonotype turned up a few times. A clone one base away is much larger, so this may be a read error. V and J are TRBV6-2 or TRBV6-3 and TRBJ2-1; D is perhaps TRBD2 (6 bases). Germline CDR1 is MNHEY and CDR2 is SVGEGT. The V gene lost 4 bases and the J gene lost 4 bases, with 8 bases spanning the gap. The CDR3 spans 13 residues. The CDR3 nucleotides read TGTGCCAGCAGTTGGGACTTGTACAATGAGCAGTTCTTC. This sequence encodes CASSWDLYNEQFF.

The chain is built from TRBV19 and TRBJ1-5; TRBD1 matches 9 bases. Germline V CDR1 and CDR2: LNHDA, SQIVND (reference sequence). V lost 4 bases to trimming and J lost 6 bases; unmatched junction nucleotides: 4. This CDR3 is 14 amino acids long. The CDR3 reads CASSSRDRAQPQHF. The CDR3 DNA reads TGTGCCAGTAGTAGCCGGGACAGGGCTCAGCCCCAGCATTTT.

This clonotype was counted many times. The chain recombines TRBV6-1 with TRBJ2-5; D is undetermined. The CDR3 contains 15 residues. V shed 4 bases and J shed 0 bases, with 12 bases lying between them. Germline loops: CDR1 MNHNS, CDR2 SASEGT. CDR3 sequence: CASSVGVNNQETQYF. CDR3 DNA: TGTGCCAGCAGTGTTGGGGTGAATAACCAAGAGACCCAGTACTTC.

This clonotype was seen at least ten times. The gene calls are TRBV7-9 and TRBJ2-7; D might be TRBD1 (6 bases). The V gene lost 6 bases and the J gene lost 4 bases, with 22 bases spanning the gap. The germline V gene encodes CDR1 SEHNR and CDR2 FQNEAQ (reference sequence). This CDR3 is built from 16 residues. This chain's CDR3 is CASSTSGQGYGYEQYF. CDR3 nucleotides: TGTGCCAGCAGTACCTCGGGGCAGGGGTACGGGTACGAGCAGTACTTC. Full variable domain (remainder filled in from reference TRBV7-9 and TRBJ2-7): DTGVSQNPRHKITKRGQNVTFRCDPISEHNRLYWYRQTLGQGPEFLTYFQNEAQLEKSRLLSDRFSAERPKGSFSTLEIQRTEQGDSAMYLCASSTSGQGYGYEQYFGPGTRLTVT.

Only a few counts were recorded for this clonotype. V gene TRBV20-1 combines with J gene TRBJ1-1; D is ambiguous. Germline V CDR1 and CDR2: DFQATT, SNEGSKA (reference sequence). The CDR3 runs 16 residues. Trimming shortened V by 0 bases and J by 3 bases, and 17 bases separated the two germline ends. The CDR3 sequence is CSAREPIGQDYTEAFF. CDR3 nucleotide sequence: TGCAGTGCTAGAGAGCCAATTGGGCAGGATTACACTGAAGCTTTCTTT.

The rearrangement uses TRBV6-6 and TRBJ2-7; no firm D call. Between the trimmed V and J ends, which lost 6 bases and 3 bases, there was a span of 12 bases. Germline V CDR1 and CDR2: MNHNY, SVGAGI (reference sequence). The CDR3 covers 13 residues. CDR3 in amino acids: CASRQYRNYEQYF. Written as DNA, the CDR3 is TGTGCCAGCAGACAGTACCGCAACTACGAGCAGTACTTC.

In its sample, this clonotype was seen many times. The V and J genes are TRBV19 and TRBJ2-4; 11 bases are shared with TRBD1. The CDR3 spans 16 residues. Germline CDR1 is LNHDA and CDR2 is SQIVND (reference sequence). V shed 7 bases, J shed 6 bases, and the junction held 11 bases outside the gene matches. CDR3 sequence reads: CASNPRRTGGRNIQYF. In DNA, the CDR3 is TGTGCCAGTAATCCGAGGCGGACAGGGGGCAGAAACATTCAGTACTTC.

The rearrangement uses TRBV4-1 and TRBJ2-1; D is ambiguous. V gave up 0 bases and J gave up 4 bases, with 16 bases separating them. The CDR3 spans 17 residues. Germline V CDR1 and CDR2: MGHRA, YSYEKL. The CDR3 bases are TGCGCCAGCAGCCAAGAAACCTACTCCTTATCATACAATGAGCAGTTCTTC. The encoded protein is CASSQETYSLSYNEQFF.

The V and J genes are TRBV5-1 and TRBJ1-1, with 8 positions matching TRBD1. V was clipped by 0 bases and J by 4 bases; unmatched bases: 5. The germline V gene encodes CDR1 SGHRS and CDR2 YFSETQ. This CDR3 spans 15 amino acids. The CDR3 DNA is TGCGCCAGCAGCTTGGCAGACAGGGGCACCACTGAAGCTTTCTTT. Protein: CASSLADRGTTEAFF.

This clonotype was counted at least ten times. This sequence joins TRBV7-2 and TRBJ2-5; D perhaps matches TRBD2 (6 bases). This CDR3 has 16 residues. Trimming left V 0 bases short and J 5 bases short, with 16 bases between. CDR1 and CDR2 (germline): SGHTA, FQGNSA. The DNA of the CDR3 is TGTGCCAGCAGCTTAGCGCTTGGGGGGTTTAAGGAGACCCAGTACTTC. As protein: CASSLALGGFKETQYF.

This clonotype was seen just once. The chain combines TRBV19 with TRBJ1-5; D uncertain. The CDR3 consists of 13 residues. Germline loops: CDR1 LNHDA, CDR2 SQIVND (reference sequence). Between the trimmed V and J ends, which lost 2 bases and 7 bases, there was a span of 9 bases. The chain's CDR3 is CASSIPRIQPQHF. In DNA form, the CDR3 reads TGTGCCAGTAGTATACCGAGGATCCAGCCCCAGCATTTT.

This clonotype was picked up a small number of times. The chain recombines TRBV6-6 with TRBJ2-7; 14 bases match TRBD2. After removal of 2 bases from V and 6 bases from J, the junction contained 6 bases not matched to a gene. Per the germline V gene, CDR1 is MNHNY and CDR2 is SVGAGI (reference sequence). The CDR3 is 16 amino acids. The CDR3 nucleotides read TGTGCCAGCAGTTACGTCGGACTAGCGGGGGGTCTCGAGCAGTACTTC. It codes for CASSYVGLAGGLEQYF.

This sequence joins TRBV2 and TRBJ2-4, with 7 positions matching TRBD1. The CDR3 is 13 residues long. Germline loops: CDR1 SNHLY, CDR2 FYNNEI. The V segment lost 9 bases and the J segment 3 bases; nucleotides outside the gene matches: 5. CDR3 in DNA: TGTGCCAGGGGACAGCCCAACAAAAACATTCAGTACTTC. It is translated as CARGQPNKNIQYF.

About this clonotype itself: This could be a read error, since a much larger clone is one nucleotide away. The V and J genes are TRBV7-6 and TRBJ1-1; 8 bases are a match to TRBD1. The germline CDR1 and CDR2 sequences are SGHVS and FNYEAQ. This CDR3 comprises 16 residues. CDR3 in DNA: TGTGCCAGCAGCCATACCGGACAGGGAGGGAACACTGAAGATTTCTTT. Amino acids: CASSHTGQGGNTEDFF.